This T cell receptor (beta chain) was captured in a study of blood T cell repertoires in COVID-19. Turning to the study itself: PBMCs, B-cell-depleted T cells, or T cells provided the cDNA or gDNA that made up the material.

There are 15 residues in the CDR3. CDR1 and CDR2 from the germline V gene are LGHNA and YSLEER. The ends were cut back, 0 bases at V and 6 bases at J, with 11 bases in the middle. Profiled with immunoSEQ multiplex PCR; TCRdb holds only in-frame clones, not every one. The sample records 200,000 to 250,000 clones, around nine tenths being singletons. Participants were aged roughly 18 to 89 years from around 25 US areas. In assigning cohorts, the study relied on participant-reported clinical history. Symptom resolution, clearance, or two negative PCRs marked the recovered donors of Cohort 3. Sequencing input: PBMCs or T cells enriched from blood (not recorded which). The receptor was isolated from a man aged 25-40 years who had recovered from COVID-19. The chain is built from TRBV4-3 and TRBJ2-2; D might be TRBD2 (5 bases). In nucleotides, the CDR3 is TGCGCCAGCAGCCAAGAGCGGGTGATCCCCGGGGAGCTGTTTTTT. This codes for CASSQERVIPGELFF.